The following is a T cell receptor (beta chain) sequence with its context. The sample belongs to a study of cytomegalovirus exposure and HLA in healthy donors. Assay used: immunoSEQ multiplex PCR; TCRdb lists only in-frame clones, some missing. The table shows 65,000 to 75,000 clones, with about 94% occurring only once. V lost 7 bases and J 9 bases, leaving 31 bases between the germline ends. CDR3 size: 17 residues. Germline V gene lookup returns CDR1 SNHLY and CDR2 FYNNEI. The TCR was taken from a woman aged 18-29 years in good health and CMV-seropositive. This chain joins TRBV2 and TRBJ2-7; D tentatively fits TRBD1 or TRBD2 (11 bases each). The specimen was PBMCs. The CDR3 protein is CASTQGQGGLAEPSQYF. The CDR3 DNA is TGTGCCAGCACTCAGGGACAGGGGGGACTAGCGGAACCTTCGCAGTACTTC.